Presented here are 2 T cell receptor beta chains from one specimen sequenced in a study of post-analysis software for immune sequencing data. Study-wide findings and caveats: Elevated frequency relative to controls characterized several TRBV segments in patients, TRBV5-6, TRBV5-1 and TRBV20-1 among them.

Unique molecular identifiers were carried by the TCR beta cDNA libraries. MiXCR was run by TCRdb on the PCR reads, yielding one entry per CDR3 protein. The sample carries 150,000 to 200,000 distinct CDR3 sequences, approximately 30% recorded once. These TCRs are of unknown antigen specificity. Sequenced material: blood. The receptors here all came from a girl aged 5-17 years with multiple sclerosis.

There are many counts of this clonotype. This chain joins TRBV7-3 and TRBJ1-2; D is unclear. V shed 3 bases and J shed 6 bases, with 23 bases lying between them. Germline CDR1 and CDR2: SGHTA and FQGTGA. This CDR3 comprises 17 residues. The CDR3 region has the DNA TGTGCCAGCAGCTTTAAAAGGGAGTGTGGGCCCAGCCATGGCTACACCTTC. It codes for CASSFKRECGPSHGYTF.

The genes are TRBV7-9 and TRBJ1-1; D remains ambiguous. The V and J ends lost 3 bases and 3 bases respectively, with 11 bases between them. Germline lookup yields CDR1 SEHNR and CDR2 FQNEAQ (reference sequence). The CDR3 runs to 14 residues. CDR3 residues: CASSFEGFYTEAFF. The DNA of the CDR3 is TGTGCCAGCAGCTTTGAAGGGTTTTACACTGAAGCTTTCTTT.